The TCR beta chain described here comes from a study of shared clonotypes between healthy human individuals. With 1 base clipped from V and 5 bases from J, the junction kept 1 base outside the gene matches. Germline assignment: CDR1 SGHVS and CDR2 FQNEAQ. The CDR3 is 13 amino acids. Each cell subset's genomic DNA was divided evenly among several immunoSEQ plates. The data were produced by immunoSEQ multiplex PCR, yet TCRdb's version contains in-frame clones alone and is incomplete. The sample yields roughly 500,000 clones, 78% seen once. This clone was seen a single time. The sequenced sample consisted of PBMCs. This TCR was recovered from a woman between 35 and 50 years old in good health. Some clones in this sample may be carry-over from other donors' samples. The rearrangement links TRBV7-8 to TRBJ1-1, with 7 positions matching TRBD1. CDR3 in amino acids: CASSLDRGTEAFF. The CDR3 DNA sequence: TGTGCCAGCAGCTTAGACAGGGGTACTGAAGCTTTCTTT.